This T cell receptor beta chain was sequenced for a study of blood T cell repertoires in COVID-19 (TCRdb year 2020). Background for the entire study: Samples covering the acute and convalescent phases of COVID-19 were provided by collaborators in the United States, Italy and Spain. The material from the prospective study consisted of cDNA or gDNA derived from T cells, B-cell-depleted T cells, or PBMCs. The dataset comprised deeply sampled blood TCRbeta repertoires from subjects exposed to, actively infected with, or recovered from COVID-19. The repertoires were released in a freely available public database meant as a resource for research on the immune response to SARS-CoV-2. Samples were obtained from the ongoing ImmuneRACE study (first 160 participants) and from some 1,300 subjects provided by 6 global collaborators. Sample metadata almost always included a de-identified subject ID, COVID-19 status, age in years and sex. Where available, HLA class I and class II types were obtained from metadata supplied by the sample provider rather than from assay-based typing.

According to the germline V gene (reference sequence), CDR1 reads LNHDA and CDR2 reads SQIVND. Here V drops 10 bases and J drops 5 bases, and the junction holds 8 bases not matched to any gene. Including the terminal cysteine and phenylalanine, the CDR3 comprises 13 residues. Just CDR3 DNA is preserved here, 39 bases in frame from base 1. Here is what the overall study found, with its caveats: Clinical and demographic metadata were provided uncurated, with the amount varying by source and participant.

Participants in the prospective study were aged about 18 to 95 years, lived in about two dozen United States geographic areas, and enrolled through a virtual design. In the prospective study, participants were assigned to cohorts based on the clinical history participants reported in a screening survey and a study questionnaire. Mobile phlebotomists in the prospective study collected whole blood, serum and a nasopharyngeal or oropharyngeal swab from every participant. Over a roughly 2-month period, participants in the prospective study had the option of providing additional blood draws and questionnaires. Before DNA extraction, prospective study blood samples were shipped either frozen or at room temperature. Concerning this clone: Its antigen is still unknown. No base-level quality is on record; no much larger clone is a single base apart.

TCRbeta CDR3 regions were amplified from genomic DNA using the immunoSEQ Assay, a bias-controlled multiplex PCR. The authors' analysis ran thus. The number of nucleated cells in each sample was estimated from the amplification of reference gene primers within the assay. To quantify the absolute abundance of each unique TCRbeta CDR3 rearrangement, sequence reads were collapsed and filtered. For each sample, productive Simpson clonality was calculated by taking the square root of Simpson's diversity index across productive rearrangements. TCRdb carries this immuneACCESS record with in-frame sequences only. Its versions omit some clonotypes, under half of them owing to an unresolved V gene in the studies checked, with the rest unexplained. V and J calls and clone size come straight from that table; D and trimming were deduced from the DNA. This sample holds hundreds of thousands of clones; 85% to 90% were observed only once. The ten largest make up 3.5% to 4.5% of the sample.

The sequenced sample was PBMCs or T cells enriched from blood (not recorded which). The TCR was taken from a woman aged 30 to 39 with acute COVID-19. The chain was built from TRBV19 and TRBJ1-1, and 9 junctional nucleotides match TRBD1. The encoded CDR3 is CATRTGVTTEAFF. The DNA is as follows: TGTGCCACCAGGACAGGGGTTACGACTGAAGCTTTCTTT.